One T cell receptor (beta chain) is described in this entry. As yet, its antigen is unknown. The record originates from a study of identical twins. Study findings and constraints: Out-of-frame alpha sequences shared by twins showed excess low generation probability.

With no exceptions, donors were healthy Caucasians. cDNA carried unique molecular identifiers, and a universal primer site was added by template switching. One entry per CDR3 protein results from TCRdb running MiXCR on the 5' RACE reads. The table lists roughly 710,000 distinct CDR3 sequences, around 6.1% of them singletons. Between the trimmed V and J ends, which lost 2 bases and 3 bases, there was a span of 13 bases. Germline V gene data show CDR1 as SGDLS and CDR2 as YYNGEE. The CDR3 totals 15 residues. The V call is TRBV9, the J call TRBJ2-3, with D perhaps assigned TRBD1 or TRBD2 (6 bases each). Sequencing was done on a sample of naive T cells sorted from blood. The TCR sequence derives from a man aged 18 to 29 in good health. The CDR3 nucleotides read TGTGCCAGCAGCGTGGGAGGAGGGGGGACAGATACGCAGTATTTT. Translating it yields CASSVGGGGTDTQYF.